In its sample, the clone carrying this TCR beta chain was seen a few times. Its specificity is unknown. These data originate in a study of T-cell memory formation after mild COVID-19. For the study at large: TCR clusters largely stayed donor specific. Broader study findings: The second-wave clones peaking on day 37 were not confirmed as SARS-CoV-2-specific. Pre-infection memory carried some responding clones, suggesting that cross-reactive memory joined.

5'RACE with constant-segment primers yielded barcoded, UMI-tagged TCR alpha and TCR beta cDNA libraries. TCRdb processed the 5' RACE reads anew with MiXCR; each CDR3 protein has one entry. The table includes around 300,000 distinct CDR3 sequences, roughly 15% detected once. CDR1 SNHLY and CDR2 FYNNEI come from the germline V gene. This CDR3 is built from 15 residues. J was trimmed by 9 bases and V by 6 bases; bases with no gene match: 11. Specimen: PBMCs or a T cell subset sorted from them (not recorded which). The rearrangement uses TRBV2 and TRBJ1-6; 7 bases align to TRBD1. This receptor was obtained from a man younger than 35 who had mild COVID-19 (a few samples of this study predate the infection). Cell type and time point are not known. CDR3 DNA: TGTGCCAGCAGCTGGGACAGTCAACGGGGTTCACCCCTCCACTTT. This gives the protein CASSWDSQRGSPLHF. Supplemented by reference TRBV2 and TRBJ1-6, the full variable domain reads EPEVTQTPSHQVTQMGQEVILRCVPISNHLYFYWYRQILGQKVEFLVSFYNNEISEKSEIFDDQFSVERPDGSNFTLKIRSTKLEDSAMYFCASSWDSQRGSPLHFGNGTRLTVT.